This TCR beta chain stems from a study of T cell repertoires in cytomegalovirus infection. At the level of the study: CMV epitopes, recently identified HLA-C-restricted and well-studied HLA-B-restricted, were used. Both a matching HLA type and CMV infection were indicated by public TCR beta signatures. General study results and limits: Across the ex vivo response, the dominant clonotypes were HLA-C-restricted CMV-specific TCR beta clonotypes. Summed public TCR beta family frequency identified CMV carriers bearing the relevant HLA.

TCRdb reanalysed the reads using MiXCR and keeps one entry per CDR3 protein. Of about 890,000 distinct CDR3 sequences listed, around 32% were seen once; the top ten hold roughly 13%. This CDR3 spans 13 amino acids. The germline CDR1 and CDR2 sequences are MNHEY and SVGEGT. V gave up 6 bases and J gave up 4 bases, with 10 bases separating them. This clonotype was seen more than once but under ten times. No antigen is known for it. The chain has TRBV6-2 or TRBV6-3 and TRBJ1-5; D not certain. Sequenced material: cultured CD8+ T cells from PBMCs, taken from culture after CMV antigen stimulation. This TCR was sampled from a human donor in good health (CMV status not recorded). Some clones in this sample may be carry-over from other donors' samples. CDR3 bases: TGTGCCAGCAGGGTCCGAGGGAATCAGCCCCAGCATTTT. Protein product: CASRVRGNQPQHF.